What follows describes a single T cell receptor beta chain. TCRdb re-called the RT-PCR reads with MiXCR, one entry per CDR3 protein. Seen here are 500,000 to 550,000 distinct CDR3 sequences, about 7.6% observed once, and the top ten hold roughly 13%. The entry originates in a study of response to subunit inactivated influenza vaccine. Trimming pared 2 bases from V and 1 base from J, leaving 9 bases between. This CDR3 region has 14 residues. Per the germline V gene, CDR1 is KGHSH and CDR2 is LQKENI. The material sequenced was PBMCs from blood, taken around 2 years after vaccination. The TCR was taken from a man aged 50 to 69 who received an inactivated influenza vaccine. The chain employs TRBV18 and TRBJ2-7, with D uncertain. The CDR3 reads CASSPASNSYEQYF. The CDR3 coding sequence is TGTGCCAGCTCACCAGCGAGTAATTCCTACGAGCAGTACTTC.